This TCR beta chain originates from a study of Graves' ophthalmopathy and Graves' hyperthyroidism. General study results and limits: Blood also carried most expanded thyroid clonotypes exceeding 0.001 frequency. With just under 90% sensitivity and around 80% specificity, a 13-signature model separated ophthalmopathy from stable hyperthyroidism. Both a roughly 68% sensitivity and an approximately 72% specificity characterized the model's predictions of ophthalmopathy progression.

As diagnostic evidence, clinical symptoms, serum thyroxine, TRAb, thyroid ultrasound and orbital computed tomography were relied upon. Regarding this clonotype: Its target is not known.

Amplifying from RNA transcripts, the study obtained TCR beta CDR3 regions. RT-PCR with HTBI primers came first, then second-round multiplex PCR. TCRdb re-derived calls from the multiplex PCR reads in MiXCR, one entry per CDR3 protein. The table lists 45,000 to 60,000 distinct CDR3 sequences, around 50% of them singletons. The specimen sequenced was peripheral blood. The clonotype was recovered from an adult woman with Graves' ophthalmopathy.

Here the CDR3 reads CASSGGFPYEQYF. DNA of the CDR3: TGTGCCAGCAGTGGGGGATTCCCTTACGAGCAGTACTTC. The rearrangement uses TRBV2 and TRBJ2-7; no definite D call. Germline CDR1 reads SNHLY; CDR2 reads FYNNEI. This CDR3 comprises 13 residues. V was cut by 4 bases and J by 4 bases, with 11 bases left in between.